This TCR beta chain was recorded in a study of blood T cell repertoires in COVID-19. V was pared by 4 bases and J by 6 bases, with 6 bases between. CDR3 length: 12 residues. Per the germline V gene, CDR1 is ENHRY and CDR2 is SYGVKD. Original methodology: How many nucleated cells were present was estimated from reference gene primer amplification. The method was immunoSEQ multiplex PCR; TCRdb's version includes in-frame clones alone and lacks a portion of them. V, J and clone size are taken as reported in that table, and D and trimming were inferred from the DNA itself. This repertoire shows under 200,000 clones, roughly 80% found once; its top ten account for roughly 6%.

This TCR came from a woman aged 40 to 55 with acute COVID-19. Input material: PBMCs or T cells enriched from blood (not recorded which). The chain couples TRBV10-3 to TRBJ2-2; D unresolved. The CDR3 DNA follows: TGTGCCATCAGTGTATATTCCGGGGAGCTGTTTTTT. Its translation: CAISVYSGELFF.